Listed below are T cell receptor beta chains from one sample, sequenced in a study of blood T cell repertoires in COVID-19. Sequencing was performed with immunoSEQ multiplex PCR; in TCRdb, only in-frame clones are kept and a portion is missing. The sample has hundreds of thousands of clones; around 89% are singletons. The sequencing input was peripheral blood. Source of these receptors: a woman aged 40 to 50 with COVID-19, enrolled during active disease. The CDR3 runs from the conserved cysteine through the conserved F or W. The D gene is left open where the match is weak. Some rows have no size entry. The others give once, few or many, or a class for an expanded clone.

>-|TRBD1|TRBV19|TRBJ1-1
TGTGCCAGTAGTATCTTACAGGGGGCCATGAACACTGAAGCTTTCTTT
CASSILQGAMNTEAFF
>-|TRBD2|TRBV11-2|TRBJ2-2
TGTGCCAGCAGCCGCGGGGGGGCAGTCTCCGGGGAGCTGTTTTTT
CASSRGGAVSGELFF
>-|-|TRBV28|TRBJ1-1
TGTGCCAGCAGTTTATGGACAGAGAACACTGAAGCTTTCTTT
CASSLWTENTEAFF
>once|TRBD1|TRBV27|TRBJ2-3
TGTGCCAGCAGTCAAGCTTCGACAGGGAACACAGATACGCAGTATTTT
CASSQASTGNTDTQYF
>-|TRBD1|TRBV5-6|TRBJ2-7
TGTGCCAGCAGCTTGGGGGACAGGAGCTCCTACGAGCAGTACTTC
CASSLGDRSSYEQYF
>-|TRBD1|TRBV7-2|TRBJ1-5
TGTGCCAGCAGCCCTGGGACAGGGTATAGCAATCAGCCCCAGCATTTT
CASSPGTGYSNQPQHF
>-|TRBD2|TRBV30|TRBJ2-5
TGTGCCTGGTATGCGGGAGGGGTTGAGACCCAGTACTTC
CAWYAGGVETQYF
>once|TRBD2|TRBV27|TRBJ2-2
TGTGCCAGCCATAGGGGCGGGGGGTACACCGGGGAGCTGTTTTTT
CASHRGGGYTGELFF
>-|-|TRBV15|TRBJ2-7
TGTGCCACCAGCAGAGATCCCCAAAACGAGCAGTACTTC
CATSRDPQNEQYF
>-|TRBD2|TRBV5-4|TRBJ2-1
TGTGCCAGCAGCGTCAATTTGAACGGGGGGGCCTCCAATGAGCAGTTCTTC
CASSVNLNGGASNEQFF
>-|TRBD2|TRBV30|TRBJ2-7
TGTGCCTGGAGACTAGCGGGGGGACGAAACGAGCAGTACTTC
CAWRLAGGRNEQYF
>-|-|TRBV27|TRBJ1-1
TGTGCCAGCAGGCGGGAGAACAGGGTTGAAGCTTTCTTT
CASRRENRVEAFF
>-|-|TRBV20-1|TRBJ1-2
TGCAGTGCGAGAGTGGCTGGTGGCTACACCTTC
CSARVAGGYTF
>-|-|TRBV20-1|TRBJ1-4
TGCAGTGCTAGTGGTCGGGAGGCAACTAATGAAAAACTGTTTTTT
CSASGREATNEKLFF
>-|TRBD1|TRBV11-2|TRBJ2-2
TGTGCCAGCAGCCCTCTCCGGACAGGGCTCAGCGGGGAGCTGTTTTTT
CASSPLRTGLSGELFF
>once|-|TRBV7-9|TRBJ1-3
TGTGCCAGCAGCTTAGGCAGGGTTGGAAACACCATATATTTT
CASSLGRVGNTIYF
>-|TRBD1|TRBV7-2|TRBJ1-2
TGTGCCAGCAGCTTCGACAGGGTTAATGGCTACACCTTC
CASSFDRVNGYTF
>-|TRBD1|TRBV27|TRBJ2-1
TGTGCCAGCAGTTTAAGCCTTGGGACAGTCACGTTCTTC
CASSLSLGTVTFF
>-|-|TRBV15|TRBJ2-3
TGTGCCACCAGCAGAGGGGGGAGCGGGAGCACAGATACGCAGTATTTT
CATSRGGSGSTDTQYF
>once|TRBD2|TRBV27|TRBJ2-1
TGTGCCAGCAGCAATAGCGGGCCTCACTCCTACAATGAGCAGTTCTTC
CASSNSGPHSYNEQFF
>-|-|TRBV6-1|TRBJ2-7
TGTGCCAGCAGTGAGAGCGTAGGGGCCCAATACCACGAGCAGTACTTC
CASSESVGAQYHEQYF
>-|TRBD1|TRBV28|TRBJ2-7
TGTGCCAGCAGTCGGACAGGCAGCTCCTACGAGCAGTACTTC
CASSRTGSSYEQYF
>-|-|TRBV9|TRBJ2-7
TGTGCCAGCAGCCGTGACAACAGAGCCTACGAGCAGTACTTC
CASSRDNRAYEQYF
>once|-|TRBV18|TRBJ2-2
TGTGCCAGCTCCCCCCTCCTAGGCAGAACGAACACCGGGGAGCTGTTTTTT
CASSPLLGRTNTGELFF
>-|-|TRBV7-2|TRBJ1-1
TGTGCCAGCAGCGACCTCGGGACAATGAACACTGAAGCTTTCTTT
CASSDLGTMNTEAFF